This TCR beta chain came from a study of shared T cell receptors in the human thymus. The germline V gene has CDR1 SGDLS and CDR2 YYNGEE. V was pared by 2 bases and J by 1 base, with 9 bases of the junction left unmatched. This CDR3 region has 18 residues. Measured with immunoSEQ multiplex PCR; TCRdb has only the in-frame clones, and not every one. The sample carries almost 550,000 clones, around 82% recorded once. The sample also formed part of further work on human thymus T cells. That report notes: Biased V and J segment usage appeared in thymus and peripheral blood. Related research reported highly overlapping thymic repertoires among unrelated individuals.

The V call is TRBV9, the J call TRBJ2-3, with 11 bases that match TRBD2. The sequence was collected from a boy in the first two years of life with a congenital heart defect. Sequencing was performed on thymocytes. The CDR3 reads CASSVGLAESKGTDTQYF. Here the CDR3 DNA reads TGTGCCAGCAGCGTGGGACTAGCGGAAAGTAAAGGCACAGATACGCAGTATTTT. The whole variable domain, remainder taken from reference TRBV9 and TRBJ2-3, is DSGVTQTPKHLITATGQRVTLRCSPRSGDLSVYWYQQSLDQGLQFLIQYYNGEERAKGNILERFSAQQFPDLHSELNLSSLELGDSALYFCASSVGLAESKGTDTQYFGPGTRLTVL.